Shown below are 21 T cell receptor beta chains from a single sample sequenced in a study of blood T cell repertoires in COVID-19. Data came from immunoSEQ multiplex PCR; TCRdb stores just in-frame clones and leaves some out. Of about 100,000 clones in the sample, around 82% were seen once. What was sequenced was peripheral blood. All receptors come from a man aged 45 to 65 who had recovered from COVID-19.

The V call is TRBV27, the J call TRBJ2-2; no definite D call. V lost 3 bases to trimming and J lost 4 bases, with 12 bases between them. Germline V gives CDR1 MNHEY, CDR2 SMNVEV (reference sequence). This CDR3 has 15 residues. The DNA of the CDR3 is TGTGCCAGCAGTTTCAGGTCCGTGGGCACCGGGGAGCTGTTTTTT. Translating gives CASSFRSVGTGELFF.

The gene calls are TRBV6-1 and TRBJ2-5, with D uncertain. V gave up 0 bases and J gave up 1 base, with 9 bases separating them. CDR3 length: 15 amino acids. CDR1 and CDR2 from the germline V gene are MNHNS and SASEGT. The CDR3 sequence: CASSEAWQVQETQYF. As DNA, the CDR3 is TGTGCCAGCAGTGAAGCATGGCAGGTCCAAGAGACCCAGTACTTC.

This chain links TRBV28 with TRBJ2-7, with 9 bases that match TRBD2. CDR3 size: 13 residues. Germline CDR1 is MDHEN and CDR2 is SYDVKM. Trimming took 10 bases from V and 2 from J; bases not matched to a gene: 6. CDR3 nucleotides: TGTGCCACCTTAGCGGGGGCAACCTACGAGCAGTACTTC. Its protein product is CATLAGATYEQYF.

This clone occurred a few times. The chain uses TRBV19 and TRBJ1-3; no definite D call. The CDR3 runs 15 residues. V lost 8 bases, J lost 0 bases, and 14 bases lay in between. Germline V gene lookup returns CDR1 LNHDA and CDR2 SQIVND (reference sequence). CDR3 nucleotide sequence: TGTGCCAGTCAGGTATGGGAGCGCTCTGGAAACACCATATATTTT. Translated: CASQVWERSGNTIYF.

Many counts were recorded for this clone. The chain carries TRBV23-1 and TRBJ1-1, with D hard to call. TRBV23-1 is marked as an open reading frame, function uncertain. The CDR3 loop spans 13 amino acids. V was pared by 0 bases and J by 1 base, with 3 bases between. The CDR3 here is CASSQSQNTEAFF. CDR3 nucleotides: TGCGCCAGCAGTCAATCACAGAACACTGAAGCTTTCTTT.

The chain recombines TRBV9 with TRBJ2-3; TRBD1 aligns across 7 bases. CDR1 is SGDLS, CDR2 YYNGEE, per germline. V gave up 3 bases and J gave up 6 bases; unmatched junction bases: 13. This CDR3 comprises 16 residues. CDR3 DNA: TGTGCCAGCAGCGGAAGGACAGGAGACCAGGTGGATACGCAGTATTTT. Protein sequence: CASSGRTGDQVDTQYF.

The J gene is TRBJ2-1, the V gene TRBV4-3, with D hard to call. Per germline, CDR1 LGHNA and CDR2 YSLEER. This CDR3 contains 13 residues. V lost 0 bases and J lost 5, with 5 bases in between. CDR3 coding DNA: TGCGCCAGCAGCCAAGACTCGGACAATGAGCAGTTCTTC. It translates to CASSQDSDNEQFF.

The gene calls are TRBV18 and TRBJ1-4; tentatively, D is TRBD1 (6 bases). CDR3 length: 14 residues. The germline CDR1 and CDR2 sequences are KGHSH and LQKENI. V was shortened by 6 bases and J by 4 bases, with 12 bases between the two germline ends. The CDR3 region is CASSRDTFNEKLFF. The DNA for the CDR3 is TGTGCCAGCTCTAGGGACACGTTTAATGAAAAACTGTTTTTT.

This sequence joins TRBV6-5 and TRBJ2-5, with D maybe TRBD1 (6 bases). This CDR3 comprises 13 residues. V was clipped by 6 bases and J by 2 bases, with 10 bases between them. From germline, CDR1 is MNHEY and CDR2 SVGAGI. The CDR3 here is CASRRTAQETQYF. CDR3 nucleotides: TGTGCCAGCAGGAGGACAGCTCAAGAGACCCAGTACTTC.

This chain joins TRBV5-6 and TRBJ2-1, with TRBD2 matching over 7 bases. This CDR3 is 16 amino acids long. CDR1 and CDR2 from the germline V gene are SGHDT and YYEEEE. V trimming: 0 bases; J trimming: 7 bases; junction bases outside the gene matches: 10. For the CDR3, the DNA is TGTGCCAGCAGCTTGGGATTCGTGGGGAGGGGAAATGAGCAGTTCTTC. Encoded protein: CASSLGFVGRGNEQFF.

The CDR3 DNA is TGTGCCAGCAGCACGGACTATTCCCCTGAGCAGTTCTTC. Amino acids: CASSTDYSPEQFF. The V gene is TRBV5-6, the J gene TRBJ2-1; D might be TRBD2 (6 bases). The CDR3 has 13 amino acids. The germline gives CDR1 SGHDT, CDR2 YYEEEE. Trimming stripped 4 bases from V and 9 bases from J, with 14 bases between.

There are a few counts of this clone. DNA of the CDR3: TGTGCCAGCTCACCCATAGCGGGCGCAGATACGCAGTATTTT. Translating gives CASSPIAGADTQYF. The chain uses TRBV18 and TRBJ2-3; 7 nucleotides align to TRBD2. J was trimmed by 4 bases and V by 3 bases; bases with no gene match: 4. Germline CDR1 and CDR2: KGHSH and LQKENI. This CDR3 contains 14 residues.

There are many counts of this clone. This chain connects TRBV9 to TRBJ1-6; TRBD1 aligns across 11 bases. From germline, CDR1 is SGDLS and CDR2 YYNGEE. The length of the CDR3 is 15 residues. V trimming: 4 bases; J trimming: 6 bases; junction bases outside the gene matches: 3. The CDR3 sequence is CASSTGQGGNSPLHF. The CDR3 DNA reads TGTGCCAGCAGCACGGGACAGGGGGGTAATTCACCCCTCCACTTT.

The CDR3 sequence: CASSLSPPQGNEQFF. The CDR3 DNA reads TGTGCCAGCAGCTTAAGCCCCCCCCAGGGCAATGAGCAGTTCTTC. The chain carries TRBV11-3 and TRBJ2-1; maybe TRBD1 (5 bases). CDR3 length: 15 amino acids. Between the trimmed V and J ends, which lost 2 bases and 6 bases, there was a span of 14 bases. The germline V gene encodes CDR1 SGHNT and CDR2 YENEEA.

J is TRBJ2-4 and V is TRBV5-4; 9 bases are shared with TRBD2. The CDR3 has 14 amino acids. The junction had 4 bases not matched to a gene; V was cut back by 4 bases and J by 5 bases. CDR1 is SGHNT and CDR2 is YYREEE in the germline V gene (reference sequence). In DNA form, the CDR3 reads TGTGCCAGCAGCCGCGGGGGGGCCGAAAACATTCAGTACTTC. It translates to CASSRGGAENIQYF. Drawing the rest from reference TRBV5-4 and TRBJ2-4, the complete variable domain is ETGVTQSPTHLIKTRGQQVTLRCSSQSGHNTVSWYQQALGQGPQFIFQYYREEENGRGNFPPRFSGLQFPNYSSELNVNALELDDSALYLCASSRGGAENIQYFGAGTRLSVL.

This clone was seen more than once but under ten times. This chain links TRBV19 with TRBJ2-2, with a possible D match to TRBD1 (5 bases). Germline V CDR1 and CDR2: LNHDA, SQIVND (reference sequence). The CDR3 is 16 residues long. Deletions cut 3 bases from V and 6 bases from J, with 17 bases between. As DNA, the CDR3 is TGTGCCAGTAGTATTTCAGGGATGTCGTTGGCCGGGGAGCTGTTTTTT. Protein product: CASSISGMSLAGELFF.

The chain carries TRBV18 and TRBJ2-5, with 7 bases matching TRBD2. CDR1 and CDR2 from the germline V gene are KGHSH and LQKENI. This CDR3 is built from 15 residues. V was clipped by 2 bases and J by 2 bases; unmatched bases: 5. The CDR3 sequence is CASSPGERGQETQYF. The CDR3 DNA reads as TGTGCCAGCTCACCAGGGGAGCGGGGACAAGAGACCCAGTACTTC.

In nucleotides, the CDR3 is TGCAGCGTCCGGGATGGGGTGGGGAGAGGTGGGACCCAGTACTTC. This translates into CSVRDGVGRGGTQYF. This sequence joins TRBV29-1 and TRBJ2-5, with D tentatively TRBD2 (5 bases). The germline V gene encodes CDR1 SQVTM and CDR2 ANQGSEA. The CDR3 length is 15 residues. V gave up 6 bases and J gave up 7 bases, with 24 bases separating them.

This chain joins TRBV19 and TRBJ1-4, with 10 bases that match TRBD1. CDR3 length equals 16 residues. The germline gives CDR1 LNHDA, CDR2 SQIVND (reference sequence). V shed 6 bases, J shed 7 bases, and the junction held 11 bases outside the gene matches. CDR3 coding DNA: TGTGCCAGTAGCTTACGCCCCGGGACAGGGGTTGAAAAACTGTTTTTT. Translation: CASSLRPGTGVEKLFF.

The chain couples TRBV6-6 to TRBJ1-4, with 7 bases matching TRBD1. The CDR3 is 15 amino acids. V lost 2 bases and J lost 5; bases outside the gene matches: 5. In germline, CDR1 is MNHNY, CDR2 SVGAGI (reference sequence). The CDR3 nucleotides read TGTGCCAGCAGTTACCCCTGGGACAGAAATGAAAAACTGTTTTTT. Translated, it gives CASSYPWDRNEKLFF.

This rearrangement joins TRBV5-1 to TRBJ2-2, with TRBD2 identical over 7 bases. The CDR3 length is 14 residues. The ends lost 1 base at V and 7 bases at J; junction bases unmatched: 4. Per the germline V gene, CDR1 is SGHRS and CDR2 is YFSETQ. The CDR3 sequence is CASSLSREGGELFF. The CDR3 bases are TGCGCCAGCAGCTTGTCCAGGGAGGGCGGGGAGCTGTTTTTT.